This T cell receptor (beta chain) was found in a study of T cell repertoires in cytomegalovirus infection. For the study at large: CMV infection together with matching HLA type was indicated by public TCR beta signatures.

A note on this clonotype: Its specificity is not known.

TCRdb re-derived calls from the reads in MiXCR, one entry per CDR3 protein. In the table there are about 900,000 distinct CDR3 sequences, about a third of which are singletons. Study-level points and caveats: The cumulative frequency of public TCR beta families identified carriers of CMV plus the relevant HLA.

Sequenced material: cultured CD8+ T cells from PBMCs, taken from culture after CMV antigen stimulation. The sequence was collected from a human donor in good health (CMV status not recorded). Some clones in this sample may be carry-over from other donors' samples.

CDR3 coding DNA: TGCAGTGCTCAACACAGCTACTATGGCTACACCTTC. Translation: CSAQHSYYGYTF. The chain links TRBV20-1 to TRBJ1-2, with D uncertain. CDR1 is DFQATT, CDR2 SNEGSKA, per germline (reference sequence). V was pared by 5 bases and J by 3 bases, with 10 bases between. The CDR3 has 12 residues.